Below, 32 T cell receptor beta chains from the same sample are listed, as sequenced in a study of vaccination effects on CD4 cells after COVID-19. CD4+ T cells specific for antigen were expanded with viral peptide pools by the ViraFEST assay before sequencing. Once cultured for about 9 days, the cells underwent separation to obtain CD4+ T cells. Each participant received a vaccine that was either BNT162b2 or mRNA-1273, given as two doses. Their specific antigens are unknown. Measured with immunoSEQ multiplex PCR; TCRdb has only the in-frame clones, and not every one. Of roughly 70,000 clones in the sample, 70% to 75% are singletons; the top ten hold around 1.5%. The sequencing here drew on CD4+ T cells from PBMCs cultured with HCoV-229E spike peptides, taken after COVID-19 vaccination. All receptors come from a human donor who received a COVID-19 vaccine.

This clone was seen just once. The CDR3 DNA sequence: TGCAGTGCTAGTCTCCCGGGGGCTGAAAAACTGTTTTTT. Its protein is CSASLPGAEKLFF. This rearrangement joins TRBV20-1 to TRBJ1-4; tentatively, D is TRBD1 (6 bases). The CDR3 covers 13 residues. Germline V gene sequence: CDR1 DFQATT, CDR2 SNEGSKA (reference sequence). The V end was cut by 3 bases, the J end by 7 bases, with 12 bases between.

The J gene is TRBJ2-1, the V gene TRBV7-8; 12 bases line up with TRBD2. The V gene's germline CDR1 is SGHVS and CDR2 FQNEAQ. The CDR3 consists of 17 residues. With 0 bases clipped from V and 6 bases from J, the junction kept 6 bases outside the gene matches. CDR3 residues: CASSLALLAGGPNEQFF. In nucleotides, the CDR3 is TGTGCCAGCAGCTTAGCGCTTCTAGCGGGGGGGCCCAATGAGCAGTTCTTC.

This chain connects TRBV6-5 to TRBJ2-7, with 7 bases matching TRBD1. V lost 2 bases, J lost 3 bases, and 4 bases stayed unmatched. CDR1 MNHEY and CDR2 SVGAGI come from the germline V gene. This CDR3 has 14 amino acids. The CDR3 coding sequence is TGTGCCAGCAGTTACCGGGACAGAGGCTACGAGCAGTACGTC. Its protein product is CASSYRDRGYEQYV.

Concerning this clone itself: The junction and the germline gene differ at one end; a read error may be behind it. The chain joins TRBV2 to TRBJ2-1; D perhaps matches TRBD2 (7 bases). The CDR3 is 11 amino acids. In germline, CDR1 is SNHLY, CDR2 FYNNEI. CDR3 DNA sequence: TGTGCCAGCAGCCGGGGGGCGGAGCCGTTCTTC. As protein: CASSRGAEPFF.

As regards this clone: The same CDR3 arises from other DNA sequences in this sample as well. This chain connects TRBV4-3 to TRBJ1-2; D not resolved. This CDR3 spans 14 amino acids. The ends were cut back, 0 bases at V and 1 base at J, with 6 bases in the middle. Germline CDR1 is LGHNA and CDR2 is YSLEER. In DNA, the CDR3 is TGCGCCAGCAGCCAAGAATCCGGTAACTATGGCTACACCTTC. Its protein product is CASSQESGNYGYTF.

This sequence joins TRBV5-4 and TRBJ1-2; 10 positions agree with TRBD1. Looked up from germline, CDR1 is SGHNT and CDR2 is YYREEE (reference sequence). V lost 5 bases to trimming and J lost 2 bases; unmatched junction nucleotides: 3. There are 14 residues in the CDR3. In DNA, the CDR3 is TGTGCCAGCAGAAGACAGGGGGCGAACTATGGCTACACCTTC. Protein: CASRRQGANYGYTF.

V usage is TRBV2 and J usage is TRBJ1-1, with D tentatively TRBD1 (6 bases). The V and J ends lost 6 bases and 0 bases respectively, with 8 bases between them. This CDR3 is built from 13 residues. Per germline, CDR1 SNHLY and CDR2 FYNNEI. CDR3 nucleotides: TGTGCCAGCAGAACAGGGATGAACACTGAAGCTTTCTTT. Its translation is CASRTGMNTEAFF. The full variable domain, with the rest looked up from reference TRBV2 and TRBJ1-1, is EPEVTQTPSHQVTQMGQEVILRCVPISNHLYFYWYRQILGQKVEFLVSFYNNEISEKSEIFDDQFSVERPDGSNFTLKIRSTKLEDSAMYFCASRTGMNTEAFFGQGTRLTVV.

This clone showed up just a few times. The J gene is TRBJ1-6, the V gene TRBV5-1, with 8 bases aligning to TRBD1. The V and J ends lost 5 bases and 8 bases, in that order; junction bases with no gene match: 3. The CDR3 runs to 13 residues. Germline V gives CDR1 SGHRS, CDR2 YFSETQ. CDR3 DNA: TGCGCCAGCAGGGACAGGGTGGATTCACCCCTCCACTTT. This gives the protein CASRDRVDSPLHF. Combining the CDR3 with reference TRBV5-1 and TRBJ1-6 gives the whole variable domain KAGVTQTPRYLIKTRGQQVTLSCSPISGHRSVSWYQQTPGQGLQFLFEYFSETQRNKGNFPGRFSGRQFSNSRSEMNVSTLELGDSALYLCASRDRVDSPLHFGNGTRLTVT.

The genes are TRBV10-3 and TRBJ2-1; TRBD2 matches at 15 bases. V lost 11 bases to trimming and J lost 0 bases; unmatched junction nucleotides: 8. CDR3 size: 17 residues. Germline V CDR1 and CDR2: ENHRY, SYGVKD. CDR3: CASAGLAGGRSYNEQFF. The CDR3 coding sequence is TGTGCCTCAGCGGGACTAGCGGGGGGTCGCTCCTACAATGAGCAGTTCTTC.

The gene calls are TRBV4-3 and TRBJ1-2, with 7 bases aligning to TRBD1. V lost 1 base and J lost 4; bases outside the gene matches: 6. Germline CDR1 and CDR2: LGHNA and YSLEER. The CDR3 runs 15 residues. CDR3 in amino acids: CASSQGQGQSYGYTF. CDR3 in DNA: TGCGCCAGCAGCCAAGGACAGGGACAGAGCTATGGCTACACCTTC.

The sample holds a few counts of this clone. The chain combines TRBV29-1 with TRBJ1-2; 7 bases fit TRBD1. Germline V CDR1 and CDR2: SQVTM, ANQGSEA. Trimming took 4 bases from V and 4 from J; bases not matched to a gene: 6. The CDR3 is 13 residues long. This chain's CDR3 is CSVGTGLIYGYTF. Here the CDR3 DNA reads TGCAGCGTTGGGACAGGACTGATCTATGGCTACACCTTC. Complete variable domain (other parts from reference TRBV29-1 and TRBJ1-2): SAVISQKPSRDICQRGTSLTIQCQVDSQVTMMFWYRQQPGQSLTLIATANQGSEATYESGFVIDKFPISRPNLTFSTLTVSNMSPEDSSIYLCSVGTGLIYGYTFGSGTRLTVV.

The J gene is TRBJ2-4, the V gene TRBV19; D is uncertain. V was cut by 5 bases and J by 8 bases, with 7 bases left in between. The CDR3 consists of 11 residues. Per germline, CDR1 LNHDA and CDR2 SQIVND (reference sequence). The CDR3 DNA is TGTGCCAGTAGTCGTTGGGACATTCAGTACTTC. It is translated as CASSRWDIQYF.

The rearrangement joins TRBV25-1 to TRBJ1-6; D not resolved. The CDR3 contains 12 residues. V was pared by 4 bases and J by 8 bases, with 6 bases between. Germline V gene data show CDR1 as MGHDK and CDR2 as SYGVNS. The CDR3 DNA reads TGTGCCAGCAGTGTGGGGTATTCACCCCTCCACTTT. This codes for CASSVGYSPLHF.

The CDR3 DNA reads as TGCGCCAGCCGCAACTTGGGGCTGGGGCGGGAGACCCAGTACTTC. This sequence encodes CASRNLGLGRETQYF. The V gene is TRBV4-1, the J gene TRBJ2-5; D is possibly TRBD1 (5 bases). This CDR3 is built from 15 residues. Germline lookup yields CDR1 MGHRA and CDR2 YSYEKL. The germline V and J ends were trimmed by 8 bases and 5 bases, with 21 bases remaining between them.

The rearrangement uses TRBV4-1 and TRBJ1-3, with D uncertain. The germline gives CDR1 MGHRA, CDR2 YSYEKL. The V gene lost 4 bases and the J gene lost 0 bases, with 13 bases spanning the gap. This CDR3 is 16 amino acids long. The CDR3 nucleotides are TGCGCCAGCAGCCCAGCTGCGGGGATCTCTGGAAACACCATATATTTT. Protein sequence: CASSPAAGISGNTIYF.

This chain connects TRBV6-5 to TRBJ1-2; no firm D call. The germline gives CDR1 MNHEY, CDR2 SVGAGI. The length of the CDR3 is 15 residues. The ends were cut back, 0 bases at V and 0 bases at J, with 8 bases in the middle. The CDR3: CASSYSGYPNYGYTF. The CDR3 DNA follows: TGTGCCAGCAGTTACTCGGGATACCCTAACTATGGCTACACCTTC.

This clone was seen a few times. The genes are TRBV6-4 and TRBJ2-7; D possibly corresponds to TRBD1 (5 bases). The CDR3 contains 10 residues. Germline V gives CDR1 MRHNA, CDR2 SNTAGT. The CDR3 coding sequence is TGTGCCAGCAGTGCAGGGTACGAGCACGTC. Encoded protein: CASSAGYEHV.

V is TRBV2 and J is TRBJ1-1; TRBD1 is a possible D gene (6 bases). The germline V gene has CDR1 SNHLY and CDR2 FYNNEI. V was cut by 5 bases and J by 7 bases, with 11 bases left in between. The CDR3 runs to 12 residues. DNA for the CDR3: TGTGCCAGCAGTTTGGGGGCCCTTGAAGCTTTCTTT. Translated: CASSLGALEAFF.

This rearrangement joins TRBV7-9 to TRBJ1-2; D is perhaps TRBD1 (5 bases). The CDR3 spans 15 residues. The germline gives CDR1 SEHNR, CDR2 FQNEAQ (reference sequence). V gave up 5 bases and J gave up 5 bases, with 18 bases separating them. CDR3 sequence: CASSQNPPQGYGYTF. In DNA form, the CDR3 reads TGTGCCAGCAGCCAAAATCCCCCCCAGGGATATGGCTACACCTTC.

The V call is TRBV12-3 or TRBV12-4, the J call TRBJ2-1; D is uncertain. V gave up 6 bases and J gave up 5 bases, with 11 bases separating them. The CDR3 sequence is 13 residues long. This CDR3 is CASRVFRNNEQFF. For the CDR3, the DNA is TGTGCCAGCAGAGTTTTCAGAAACAATGAGCAGTTCTTC.

The chain employs TRBV7-8 and TRBJ1-1; unclear D gene. Between the trimmed V and J ends, which lost 1 base and 4 bases, there was a span of 4 bases. CDR1 is SGHVS and CDR2 is FQNEAQ in the germline V gene. This CDR3 region has 12 residues. The CDR3 is CASSLDGTEAFF. As DNA, the CDR3 is TGTGCCAGCAGCTTAGATGGCACTGAAGCTTTCTTT.

This chain connects TRBV5-1 to TRBJ2-3, with D perhaps matching TRBD1 (5 bases). Trimming removed 1 base at V and 3 bases at J, with 15 bases between. This CDR3 has 16 amino acids. The germline CDR1 and CDR2 sequences are SGHRS and YFSETQ. The chain's CDR3 is CASSLFVREGTDTQYF. The DNA for the CDR3 is TGCGCCAGCAGCTTGTTCGTCAGGGAAGGAACAGATACGCAGTATTTT.

The genes are TRBV20-1 and TRBJ1-1, with D unclear. Trimming cost V 3 bases and J 8 bases, with 13 bases left between them. This CDR3 contains 12 residues. Germline-derived CDR1 and CDR2 are DFQATT and SNEGSKA (reference sequence). As DNA, the CDR3 is TGCAGTGCTAGTTGGCAGAAAGGGGAAGCTTTCTTT. It is translated as CSASWQKGEAFF.

This clone was recorded only once. The chain carries TRBV30 and TRBJ1-2; D gene unclear. The germline V gene has CDR1 GTSNPN and CDR2 SVGIG (reference sequence). The germline V and J ends were trimmed by 7 bases and 4 bases, with 13 bases remaining between them. This CDR3 region has 12 residues. Here the CDR3 reads CAFQEYFYGYTF. The CDR3 DNA reads as TGTGCCTTTCAGGAGTACTTCTATGGCTACACCTTC.

This clone has more than one count but fewer than ten. This sequence joins TRBV7-9 and TRBJ1-5, with D unresolved. The germline gives CDR1 SEHNR, CDR2 FQNEAQ (reference sequence). Between the trimmed V and J ends, which lost 3 bases and 0 bases, there was a span of 6 bases. The CDR3 loop spans 14 amino acids. The CDR3 here is CASSFAGSNQPQHF. As DNA, the CDR3 is TGTGCCAGCAGCTTCGCGGGTAGCAATCAGCCCCAGCATTTT.

The CDR3 reads CASKPLGENTEAFF. DNA of the CDR3: TGTGCCAGTAAACCCCTTGGGGAAAACACTGAAGCTTTCTTT. This chain joins TRBV19 and TRBJ1-1; no clear D gene. V lost 7 bases, J lost 2 bases, and 14 bases lay in between. The CDR3 is 14 residues long. Looked up from germline, CDR1 is LNHDA and CDR2 is SQIVND (reference sequence).

This clone occurred a few times. The sample carries other DNA sequences with the same CDR3. The rearrangement uses TRBV19 and TRBJ2-2, with TRBD2 as a possible D gene (6 bases). This CDR3 spans 12 amino acids. With 6 bases removed from V and 5 bases from J, the gap between germline ends came to 7 bases. CDR1 and CDR2 from the germline V gene are LNHDA and SQIVND (reference sequence). Written as DNA, the CDR3 is TGTGCCAGTAGGGGGGGAACCGGGGAGCTGTTTTTT. Its translation: CASRGGTGELFF.

This chain's CDR3 is CASSADRNEKLFF. The CDR3 region has the DNA TGTGCCAGCTCCGCTGACCGTAATGAAAAACTGTTTTTT. The V gene is TRBV18, the J gene TRBJ1-4; D unresolved. The length of the CDR3 is 13 residues. Trimming cost V 6 bases and J 4 bases, with 9 bases left between them. Per the germline V gene, CDR1 is KGHSH and CDR2 is LQKENI.

The chain recombines TRBV7-2 with TRBJ2-2; perhaps TRBD1 as D (6 bases). The CDR3 is 13 amino acids. The V gene's germline CDR1 is SGHTA and CDR2 FQGNSA. Trimming stripped 3 bases from V and 12 bases from J, with 14 bases between. The CDR3 here is CASSFIGTKKLFF. CDR3 in DNA: TGTGCCAGCAGCTTTATCGGGACAAAAAAGCTGTTTTTT.

In DNA form, the CDR3 reads TGCGCCAGCAGCTTGAAACTAGCGGGGCCTAATGAGCAGTTCTTC. Its protein is CASSLKLAGPNEQFF. The chain carries TRBV5-1 and TRBJ2-1, with 10 bases lining up with TRBD2. Germline V lookup: CDR1 SGHRS, CDR2 YFSETQ. This CDR3 has 15 residues. Trimming cost V 1 base and J 7 bases; bases outside gene matches: 5.

The V gene is TRBV7-2, the J gene TRBJ2-3; 10 bases agree with TRBD2. Germline assignment: CDR1 SGHTA and CDR2 FQGNSA. V gave up 3 bases and J gave up 5 bases; unmatched junction bases: 5. This CDR3 contains 15 residues. The CDR3 bases are TGTGCCAGCAGCTTGTTGCCTAGCGGGGGAGATACGCAGTATTTT. This codes for CASSLLPSGGDTQYF.

The J gene is TRBJ1-1, the V gene TRBV3-1 (or the pseudogene TRBV3-2); 9 nucleotides line up with TRBD1. The CDR3 spans 16 residues. Losses at the gene ends were 4 bases for V and 1 base for J; bases not matched to a gene: 7. CDR1 is LGHDT and CDR2 is YNNKEL in the germline V gene (reference sequence). The CDR3 coding sequence is TGTGCCAGCAGCCCGTACAGGGGGCCGGGGAACACTGAAGCTTTCTTT. This gives the protein CASSPYRGPGNTEAFF.